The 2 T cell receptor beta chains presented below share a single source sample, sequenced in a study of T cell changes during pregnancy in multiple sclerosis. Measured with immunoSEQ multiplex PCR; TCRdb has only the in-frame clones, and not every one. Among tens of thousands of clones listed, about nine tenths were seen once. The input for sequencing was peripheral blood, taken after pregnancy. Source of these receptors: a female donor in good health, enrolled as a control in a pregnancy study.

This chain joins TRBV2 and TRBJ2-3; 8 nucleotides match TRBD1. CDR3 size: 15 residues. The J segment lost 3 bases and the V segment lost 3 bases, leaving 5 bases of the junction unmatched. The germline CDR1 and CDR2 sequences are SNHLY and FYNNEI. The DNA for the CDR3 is TGTGCCAGCAGTGATTTGCAGGGGGCAACAGATACGCAGTATTTT. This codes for CASSDLQGATDTQYF.

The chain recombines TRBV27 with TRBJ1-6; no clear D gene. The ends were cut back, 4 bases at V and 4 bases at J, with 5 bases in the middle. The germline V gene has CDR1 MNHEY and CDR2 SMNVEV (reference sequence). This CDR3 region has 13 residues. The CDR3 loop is CASSSLYNSPLHF. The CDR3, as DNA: TGTGCCAGCAGTTCGCTATATAATTCACCCCTCCACTTT.